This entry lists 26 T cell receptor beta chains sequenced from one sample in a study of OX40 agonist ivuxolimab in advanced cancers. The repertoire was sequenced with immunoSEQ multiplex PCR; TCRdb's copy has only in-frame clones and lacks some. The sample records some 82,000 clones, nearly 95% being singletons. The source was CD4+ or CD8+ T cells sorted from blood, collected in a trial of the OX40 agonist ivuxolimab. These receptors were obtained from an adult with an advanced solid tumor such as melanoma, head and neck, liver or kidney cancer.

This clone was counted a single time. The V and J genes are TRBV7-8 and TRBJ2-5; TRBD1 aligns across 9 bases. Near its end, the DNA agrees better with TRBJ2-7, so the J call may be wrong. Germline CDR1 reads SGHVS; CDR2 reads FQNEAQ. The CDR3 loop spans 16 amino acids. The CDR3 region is CASSANPGQGAYEQYF. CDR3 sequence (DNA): TGTGCCAGCAGCGCAAACCCGGGACAGGGTGCCTACGAGCAGTACTTC.

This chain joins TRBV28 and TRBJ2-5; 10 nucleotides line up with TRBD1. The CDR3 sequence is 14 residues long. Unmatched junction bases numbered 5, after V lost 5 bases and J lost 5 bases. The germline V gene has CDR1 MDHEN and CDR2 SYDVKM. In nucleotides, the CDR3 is TGTGCCAGCAGTACCCCGGGACAGGGGGAGACCCAGTACTTC. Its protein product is CASSTPGQGETQYF. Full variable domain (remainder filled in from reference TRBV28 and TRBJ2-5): DVKVTQSSRYLVKRTGEKVFLECVQDMDHENMFWYRQDPGLGLRLIYFSYDVKMKEKGDIPEGYSVSREKKERFSLILESASTNQTSMYLCASSTPGQGETQYFGPGTRLLVL.

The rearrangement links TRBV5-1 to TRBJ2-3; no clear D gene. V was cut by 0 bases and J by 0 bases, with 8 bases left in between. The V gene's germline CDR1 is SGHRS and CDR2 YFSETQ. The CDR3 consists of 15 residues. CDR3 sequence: CASSLVVGSTDTQYF. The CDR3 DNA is TGCGCCAGCAGCTTGGTCGTGGGAAGCACAGATACGCAGTATTTT.

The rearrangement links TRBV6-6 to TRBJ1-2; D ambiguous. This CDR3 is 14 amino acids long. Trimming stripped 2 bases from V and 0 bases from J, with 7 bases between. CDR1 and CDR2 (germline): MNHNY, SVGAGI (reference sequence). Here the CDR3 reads CASSYNPPNYGYTF. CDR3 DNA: TGTGCCAGCAGTTACAATCCACCTAACTATGGCTACACCTTC.

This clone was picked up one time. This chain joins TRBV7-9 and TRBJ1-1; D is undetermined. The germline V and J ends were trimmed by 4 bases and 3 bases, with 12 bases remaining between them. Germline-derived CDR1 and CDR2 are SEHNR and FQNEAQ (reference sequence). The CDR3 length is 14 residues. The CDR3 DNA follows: TGTGCCAGCAGCTCCTCCATTTGGGACACTGAAGCTTTCTTT. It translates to CASSSSIWDTEAFF.

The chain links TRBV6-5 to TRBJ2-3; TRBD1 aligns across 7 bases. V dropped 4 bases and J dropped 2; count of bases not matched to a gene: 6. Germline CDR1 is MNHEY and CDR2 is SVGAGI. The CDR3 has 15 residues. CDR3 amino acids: CASSSTGYFTDTQYF. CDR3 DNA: TGTGCCAGCAGTTCGACAGGGTACTTCACAGATACGCAGTATTTT.

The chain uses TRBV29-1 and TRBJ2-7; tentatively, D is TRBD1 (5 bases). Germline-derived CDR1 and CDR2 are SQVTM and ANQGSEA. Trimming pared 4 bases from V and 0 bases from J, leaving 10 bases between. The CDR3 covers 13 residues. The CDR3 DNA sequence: TGCAGCGTTGTCCCCACAGGCTCCTACGAGCAGTACTTC. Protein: CSVVPTGSYEQYF.

The CDR3 region has the DNA TGTGCCAGCAGTGAATGGGAACAGGGGGAATGGTACAATGAGCAGTTCTTC. It encodes CASSEWEQGEWYNEQFF. The chain combines TRBV6-1 with TRBJ2-1; 8 bases agree with TRBD1. The CDR3 is 17 residues long. V gave up 2 bases and J gave up 4 bases; unmatched junction bases: 10. From germline, CDR1 is MNHNS and CDR2 SASEGT.

Here the CDR3 DNA reads TGTGCCAGTAGTCTCTACGGACAGAGCAATGAAAAACTGTTTTTT. It translates to CASSLYGQSNEKLFF. The rearrangement joins TRBV19 to TRBJ1-4, with a weak D call TRBD1 (6 bases). V gave up 5 bases and J gave up 5 bases, with 15 bases separating them. Germline CDR1 and CDR2: LNHDA and SQIVND (reference sequence). The CDR3 length is 15 residues.

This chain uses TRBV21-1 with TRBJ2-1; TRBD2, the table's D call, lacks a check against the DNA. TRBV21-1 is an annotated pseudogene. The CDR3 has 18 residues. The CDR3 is CASSKEEEREGSYNEQFF. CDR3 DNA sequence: TGTGCCAGCAGCAAAGAAGAGGAGCGGGAGGGGTCCTACAATGAGCAGTTCTTC.

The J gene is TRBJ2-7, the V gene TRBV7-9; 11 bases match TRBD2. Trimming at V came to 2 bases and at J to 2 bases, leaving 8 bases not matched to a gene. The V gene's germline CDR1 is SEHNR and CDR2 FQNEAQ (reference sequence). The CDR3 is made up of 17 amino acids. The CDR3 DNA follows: TGTGCCAGCAGCTTAAGGGAACTAGCGGGAGACCCCTACGAGCAGTACTTC. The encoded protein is CASSLRELAGDPYEQYF. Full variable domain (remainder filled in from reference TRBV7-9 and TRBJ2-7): DTGVSQNPRHKITKRGQNVTFRCDPISEHNRLYWYRQTLGQGPEFLTYFQNEAQLEKSRLLSDRFSAERPKGSFSTLEIQRTEQGDSAMYLCASSLRELAGDPYEQYFGPGTRLTVT.

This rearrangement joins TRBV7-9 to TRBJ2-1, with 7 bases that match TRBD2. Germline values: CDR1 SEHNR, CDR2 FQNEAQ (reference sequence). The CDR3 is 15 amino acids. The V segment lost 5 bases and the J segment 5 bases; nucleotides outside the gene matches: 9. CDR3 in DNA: TGTGCCAGCAGCGGGTCAGCGGGGAGAGACAATGAGCAGTTCTTC. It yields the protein CASSGSAGRDNEQFF. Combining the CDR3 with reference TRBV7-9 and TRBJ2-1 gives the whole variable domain DTGVSQNPRHKITKRGQNVTFRCDPISEHNRLYWYRQTLGQGPEFLTYFQNEAQLEKSRLLSDRFSAERPKGSFSTLEIQRTEQGDSAMYLCASSGSAGRDNEQFFGPGTRLTVL.

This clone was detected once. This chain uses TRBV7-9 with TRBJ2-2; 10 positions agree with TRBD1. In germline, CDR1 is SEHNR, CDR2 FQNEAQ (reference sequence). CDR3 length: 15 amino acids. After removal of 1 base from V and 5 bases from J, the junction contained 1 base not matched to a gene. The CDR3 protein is CASSLGQGATGELFF. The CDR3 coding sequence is TGTGCCAGCAGCTTAGGACAGGGGGCAACCGGGGAGCTGTTTTTT.

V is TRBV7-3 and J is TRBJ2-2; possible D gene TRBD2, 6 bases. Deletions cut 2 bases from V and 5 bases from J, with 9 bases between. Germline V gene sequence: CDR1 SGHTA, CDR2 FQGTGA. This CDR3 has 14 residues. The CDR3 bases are TGTGCCAGCAGCTTAGTCAGCGGGACCGGGGAGCTGTTTTTT. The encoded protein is CASSLVSGTGELFF.

CDR3 sequence reads: CAISESVNEQFF. CDR3 coding DNA: TGTGCCATCAGTGAGTCCGTAAATGAGCAGTTCTTC. The rearrangement joins TRBV10-3 to TRBJ2-1; D is ambiguous. This CDR3 has 12 residues. V gave up 0 bases and J gave up 7 bases, with 4 bases separating them. The germline V gene encodes CDR1 ENHRY and CDR2 SYGVKD.

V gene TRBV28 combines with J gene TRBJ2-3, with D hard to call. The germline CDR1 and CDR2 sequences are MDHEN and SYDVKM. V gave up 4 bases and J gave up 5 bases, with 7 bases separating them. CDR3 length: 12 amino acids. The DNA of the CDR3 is TGTGCCAGCAGTTCCGCCGGAGATACGCAGTATTTT. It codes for CASSSAGDTQYF.

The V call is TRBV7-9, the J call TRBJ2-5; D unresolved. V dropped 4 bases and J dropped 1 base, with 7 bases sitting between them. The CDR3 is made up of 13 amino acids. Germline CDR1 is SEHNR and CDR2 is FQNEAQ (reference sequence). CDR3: CASSWGFQETQYF. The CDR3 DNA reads TGTGCCAGCAGCTGGGGATTCCAAGAGACCCAGTACTTC.

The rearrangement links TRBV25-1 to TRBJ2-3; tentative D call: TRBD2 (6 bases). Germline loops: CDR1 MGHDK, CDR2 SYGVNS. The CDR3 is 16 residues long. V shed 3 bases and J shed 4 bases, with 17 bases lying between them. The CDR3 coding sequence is TGTGCCAGCAGTGATCCGCGACTAGTAGAGCCAGATACGCAGTATTTT. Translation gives CASSDPRLVEPDTQYF. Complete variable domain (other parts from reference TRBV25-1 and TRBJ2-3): EADIYQTPRYLVIGTGKKITLECSQTMGHDKMYWYQQDPGMELHLIHYSYGVNSTEKGDLSSESTVSRIRTEHFPLTLESARPSHTSQYLCASSDPRLVEPDTQYFGPGTRLTVL.

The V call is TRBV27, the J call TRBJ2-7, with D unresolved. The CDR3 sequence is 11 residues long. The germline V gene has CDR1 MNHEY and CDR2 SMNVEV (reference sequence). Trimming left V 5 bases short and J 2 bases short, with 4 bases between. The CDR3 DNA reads TGTGCCAGCAGTACGCCCTACGAGCAGTACTTC. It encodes CASSTPYEQYF.

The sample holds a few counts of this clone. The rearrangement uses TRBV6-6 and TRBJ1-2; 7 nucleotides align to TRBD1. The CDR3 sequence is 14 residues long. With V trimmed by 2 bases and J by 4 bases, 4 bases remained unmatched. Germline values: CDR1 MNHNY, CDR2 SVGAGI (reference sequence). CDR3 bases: TGTGCCAGCAGTTACGTCGCAGGGGGCTATGGCTACACCTTC. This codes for CASSYVAGGYGYTF.

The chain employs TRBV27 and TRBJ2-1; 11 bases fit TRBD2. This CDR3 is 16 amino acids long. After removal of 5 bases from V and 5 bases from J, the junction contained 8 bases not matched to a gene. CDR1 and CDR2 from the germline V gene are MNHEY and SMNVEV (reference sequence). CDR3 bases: TGTGCCAGCAGTGGATTCCTAGCGGGAGGAAACAATGAGCAGTTCTTC. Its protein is CASSGFLAGGNNEQFF.

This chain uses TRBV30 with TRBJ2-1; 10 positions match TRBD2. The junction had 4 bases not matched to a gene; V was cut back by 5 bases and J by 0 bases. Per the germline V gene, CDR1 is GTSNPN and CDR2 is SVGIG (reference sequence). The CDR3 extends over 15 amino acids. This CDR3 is CAWGLADSSYNEQFF. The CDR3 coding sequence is TGTGCCTGGGGACTAGCGGATAGCTCCTACAATGAGCAGTTCTTC. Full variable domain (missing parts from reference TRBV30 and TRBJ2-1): SQTIHQWPATLVQPVGSPLSLECTVEGTSNPNLYWYRQAAGRGLQLLFYSVGIGQISSEVPQNLSASRPQDRQFILSSKKLLLSDSGFYLCAWGLADSSYNEQFFGPGTRLTVL.

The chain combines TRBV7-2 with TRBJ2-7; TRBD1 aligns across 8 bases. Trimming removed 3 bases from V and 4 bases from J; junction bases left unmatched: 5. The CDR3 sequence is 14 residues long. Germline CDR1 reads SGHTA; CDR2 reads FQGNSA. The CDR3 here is CASSFRTGTYEQYF. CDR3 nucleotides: TGTGCCAGCAGCTTCAGGACAGGGACTTACGAGCAGTACTTC.

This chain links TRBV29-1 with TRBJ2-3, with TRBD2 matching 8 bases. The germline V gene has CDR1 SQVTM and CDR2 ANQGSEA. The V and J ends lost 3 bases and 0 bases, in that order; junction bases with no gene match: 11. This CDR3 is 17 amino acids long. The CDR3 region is CSVEAIFTSGSTDTQYF. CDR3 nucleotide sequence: TGCAGCGTTGAGGCGATCTTCACTAGCGGCAGCACAGATACGCAGTATTTT.

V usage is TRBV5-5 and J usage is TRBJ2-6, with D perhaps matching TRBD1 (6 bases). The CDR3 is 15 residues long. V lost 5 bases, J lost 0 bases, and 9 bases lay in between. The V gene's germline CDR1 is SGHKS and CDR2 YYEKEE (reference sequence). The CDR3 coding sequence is TGTGCCAGCAGACCGGACAGCTCTGGGGCCAACGTCCTGACTTTC. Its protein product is CASRPDSSGANVLTF.

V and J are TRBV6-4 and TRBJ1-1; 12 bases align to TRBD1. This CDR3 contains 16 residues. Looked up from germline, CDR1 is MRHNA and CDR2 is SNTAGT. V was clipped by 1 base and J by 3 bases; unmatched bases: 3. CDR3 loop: CASSDWDRGQDTEAFF. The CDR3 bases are TGTGCCAGCAGTGACTGGGACAGGGGGCAAGACACTGAAGCTTTCTTT.